The 5 T cell receptor beta chains below all came from one sample that was sequenced in a study of sequential checkpoint blockade in melanoma. Using immunoSEQ multiplex PCR, the repertoire was profiled, and TCRdb retains in-frame clones only, with some absent. The table records 20,000 to 25,000 clones, more than 75% of them present only once. The treatment was: randomized to nivolumab then ipilimumab (arm A) or the reverse (arm B). The material was CD8+ T cells sorted from blood (inferred from file names), obtained from a patient given nivolumab and ipilimumab in sequence. These receptors were obtained from a human donor with melanoma.

The V and J genes are TRBV15 and TRBJ1-1; D gene uncertain. Germline V gene lookup returns CDR1 LNHNV and CDR2 YYDKDF (reference sequence). Trimming took off 0 bases at V and 4 bases at J, with 15 bases between the two ends. The CDR3 length is 16 residues. The DNA for the CDR3 is TGTGCCACCAGCAGAGACACAAATGGTCGGGGCACTGAAGCTTTCTTT. It specifies CATSRDTNGRGTEAFF.

The J gene is TRBJ2-1, the V gene TRBV5-1; 8 bases are a match to TRBD1. The V gene end was trimmed by 7 bases and the J gene end by 7 bases; junction bases not matched to a gene: 7. Germline CDR1 and CDR2: SGHRS and YFSETQ. This CDR3 spans 13 amino acids. CDR3 DNA: TGCGCCAGCGTCCGGACAGGGAGTAATGAGCAGTTCTTC. Translating gives CASVRTGSNEQFF.

This rearrangement joins TRBV4-1 to TRBJ2-2; the D is unclear. The germline V and J ends were trimmed by 3 bases and 0 bases, with 14 bases remaining between them. This CDR3 region has 17 residues. Germline lookup yields CDR1 MGHRA and CDR2 YSYEKL. The CDR3 protein is CASSHRRRRSNTGELFF. DNA of the CDR3: TGCGCCAGCAGCCATCGGAGACGCCGCTCGAACACCGGGGAGCTGTTTTTT.

This rearrangement joins TRBV28 to TRBJ1-5, with a tentative D call TRBD1 (5 bases). V was clipped by 4 bases and J by 6 bases, with 19 bases between them. CDR3 length: 16 residues. From germline, CDR1 is MDHEN and CDR2 SYDVKM. The chain's CDR3 is CASSSPRGLRSQPQHF. Here the CDR3 DNA reads TGTGCCAGCAGTTCCCCCCGGGGACTCCGCAGTCAGCCCCAGCATTTT.

The chain recombines TRBV4-3 with TRBJ2-1, with 7 bases identical to TRBD2. J lost 4 bases, V lost 1 base, and 7 bases had no gene match. The CDR3 runs 16 residues. CDR1 is LGHNA and CDR2 is YSLEER in the germline V gene. Here the CDR3 reads CASSQVGGRGYNEQFF. The CDR3 DNA follows: TGCGCCAGCAGCCAAGTGGGGGGGAGGGGATACAATGAGCAGTTCTTC.